This T cell receptor beta chain derives from a study of molecular identifiers for immune sequencing clone quantification. Notes on the study in general: Effector cells kept over 98% of their molecules in clones above 20 RNA copies, while naive cells kept under 1% there.

A note on this clonotype: Its target is unknown.

Using its own MiXCR run on the PCR reads, TCRdb lists one record per CDR3 protein. The table shows some 100,000 distinct CDR3 sequences, with approximately 40% occurring only once. The sample taken for sequencing was naive CD8+ T cells from blood, with Jurkat cell RNA spiked in. Subset noted: FACS-sorted CD8+CD4-CCR7+CD45RA+ naive T cells. The TCR comes from a human donor in good health. Some libraries in this study had Jurkat cell RNA spiked in.

The CDR3 reads CASSHPRRGVGELFF. The CDR3 DNA is TGTGCCAGCAGTCACCCCCGCAGGGGGGTCGGGGAGCTGTTTTTT. This chain uses TRBV2 with TRBJ2-2; perhaps TRBD1 as D (7 bases). V shed 5 bases and J shed 7 bases, with 17 bases lying between them. The germline V gene encodes CDR1 SNHLY and CDR2 FYNNEI. The CDR3 covers 15 residues.